Below are 13 T cell receptor beta chains sequenced from a single sample in a study of neurological immune-mediated disorders. TCRdb itself ran the 5' RACE reads through MiXCR, one entry per CDR3 protein. The data contain 80,000 to 100,000 distinct CDR3 sequences, about 5.6% of them singletons. Time point indicated: longitudinal time-point 2. Sample: PBMCs. The receptors were gathered from a woman in her sixties with multiple sclerosis.

The sample holds many counts of this clonotype. This chain connects TRBV4-2 to TRBJ2-1, with 8 bases matching TRBD1. CDR1 is LGHNA, CDR2 YNFKEQ, per germline. The CDR3 covers 15 residues. V shed 1 base, J shed 10 bases, and the junction held 9 bases outside the gene matches. The CDR3 here is CASSQGLRTGWEQFF. CDR3 sequence (DNA): TGTGCCAGCAGCCAAGGCCTCCGGACAGGGTGGGAGCAGTTCTTC.

Ten or more counts support this clonotype. The V call is TRBV2, the J call TRBJ2-3; D uncertain. V lost 7 bases to trimming and J lost 3 bases, with 2 bases between them. The CDR3 sequence is 10 residues long. Looked up from germline, CDR1 is SNHLY and CDR2 is FYNNEI. CDR3 in amino acids: CASKTDTQYF. CDR3 nucleotides: TGTGCCAGCAAAACAGATACGCAGTATTTT.

This clonotype was detected ten times or more. This chain links TRBV12-3 or TRBV12-4 with TRBJ1-4; D is ambiguous. The CDR3 is 13 amino acids. Trimming took off 1 base at V and 8 bases at J, with 8 bases between the two ends. The CDR3 spells CASSLVQVEKLFF. For the CDR3, the DNA is TGTGCCAGCAGTTTAGTCCAGGTGGAAAAACTGTTTTTT.

This clonotype is medium-sized by share. This chain links TRBV29-1 with TRBJ1-1; D ambiguous. Trimming removed 7 bases at V and 5 bases at J, with 23 bases between. This CDR3 is 15 amino acids long. Germline lookup yields CDR1 SQVTM and CDR2 ANQGSEA. CDR3 nucleotides: TGCAGCGAAGAGAGGGTCGAGGGTATTGAGACTGAAGCTTTCTTT. It specifies CSEERVEGIETEAFF.

The table lists this clonotype with many counts. The V and J genes are TRBV5-5 and TRBJ2-5, with 10 bases lining up with TRBD2. This CDR3 has 17 amino acids. CDR1 and CDR2 (germline): SGHKS, YYEKEE (reference sequence). Trimming took 4 bases from V and 5 from J; bases not matched to a gene: 14. The CDR3 DNA reads as TGTGCCAGCAGCCAGACTAGCGGGCGACGCTTTGGGGAGACCCAGTACTTC. This codes for CASSQTSGRRFGETQYF.

Many counts were recorded for this clonotype. This rearrangement joins TRBV5-1 to TRBJ1-4, with D maybe TRBD1 (5 bases). CDR1 and CDR2 from the germline V gene are SGHRS and YFSETQ. The length of the CDR3 is 16 residues. The V end lost 2 bases, the J end lost 0 bases, and 11 bases lay between the germline ends. The DNA for the CDR3 is TGCGCCAGCAGCTTCTGGGGGTCGACAACTAATGAAAAACTGTTTTTT. It yields the protein CASSFWGSTTNEKLFF.

In this sample, this clonotype turned up many times. At one boundary the junction diverges from the germline segment, which might be a read error. The chain employs TRBV27 and TRBJ2-5; no firm D call. Germline CDR1 reads MNHEY; CDR2 reads SMNVEV (reference sequence). The CDR3 has 14 amino acids. Written as DNA, the CDR3 is TGTGCCAGCAGCTTATTGGACCGGCAAGAGACCCAGTACTTC. Translating gives CASSLLDRQETQYF.

This clonotype was detected ten times or more. The genes are TRBV12-3 or TRBV12-4 and TRBJ2-3; tentatively, D is TRBD1 (6 bases). V was clipped by 3 bases and J by 4 bases, with 23 bases between them. The CDR3 sequence is 18 residues long. The CDR3 DNA follows: TGTGCCAGCAGTTTCCGCCAACAGGGAACTAATCGACCAGATACGCAGTATTTT. This gives the protein CASSFRQQGTNRPDTQYF.

This chain uses TRBV5-1 with TRBJ2-1; TRBD1 might be the D (5 bases). Germline CDR1 reads SGHRS; CDR2 reads YFSETQ. The V end lost 4 bases, the J end lost 6 bases, and 8 bases lay between the germline ends. The CDR3 covers 12 residues. This CDR3 reads CASSLDSNEQFF. CDR3 nucleotide sequence: TGCGCCAGCAGCCTAGACAGCAATGAGCAGTTCTTC.

This clonotype was counted at least ten times. J is TRBJ2-7 and V is TRBV3-1; possibly TRBD2 for D (5 bases). This CDR3 comprises 13 residues. Per germline, CDR1 LGHDT and CDR2 YNNKEL (reference sequence). V lost 1 base and J lost 5, with 9 bases in between. CDR3 in amino acids: CASSQGGPDEQYF. CDR3 nucleotides: TGTGCCAGCAGCCAAGGAGGGCCCGACGAGCAGTACTTC.

The rearrangement joins TRBV12-3 or TRBV12-4 to TRBJ2-1; TRBD2 agrees at 7 bases. V lost 6 bases, J lost 15 bases, and 8 bases stayed unmatched. This CDR3 has 11 amino acids. CDR3 loop: CASRDRGVLFF. CDR3 in DNA: TGTGCCAGCAGGGACCGGGGGGTGCTGTTCTTC.

This clonotype was recorded at least ten times. CDR3 in amino acids: CATSAAGLNSPLHF. The CDR3 DNA reads as TGTGCCACCAGTGCGGCAGGCTTGAATTCACCCCTCCACTTT. The chain recombines TRBV24-1 with TRBJ1-6, with unresolved D. Trimming stripped 5 bases from V and 7 bases from J, with 11 bases between. The CDR3 extends over 14 amino acids. CDR1 and CDR2 from the germline V gene are KGHDR and SFDVKD.

The sample holds one count of this clonotype. A much larger clone is a single base away; this may be a read error. This chain uses TRBV7-6 with TRBJ2-7, with no clear D. The germline V gene has CDR1 SGHVS and CDR2 FNYEAQ. The V and J ends lost 5 bases and 6 bases respectively, with 11 bases between them. The CDR3 has 12 residues. For the CDR3, the DNA is TGTGCCAGCAGCGCTAGTTTAGTCGAGCAGTACTTC. Its protein product is CASSASLVEQYF.